Listed below are T cell receptor beta chains from one sample, sequenced in a study of blood T cell repertoires in COVID-19. Libraries were prepared by immunoSEQ multiplex PCR; TCRdb keeps only in-frame clonotypes and omits some of them. Among around 340,000 clones listed, about 86% were seen once. Sequencing was carried out using peripheral blood. The receptors here all came from a man younger than 45 with active or convalescent COVID-19. Each CDR3 is given with its conserved first and last residue. D genes are given only for firm matches. Rows may omit the clone size; those that give it use once, few, many or a size class.

CDR3aa: CASSQVAGGISPLHF
CDR3nt: TGCGCCAGCAGCCAAGTGGCAGGGGGCATTTCACCCCTCCACTTT
j_gene: TRBJ1-6
abundance: -
v_gene: TRBV4-3
d_gene: TRBD1

CDR3aa: CASSFGTNTGELFF
CDR3nt: TGCGCCAGCAGCTTCGGGACGAACACCGGGGAGCTGTTTTTT
j_gene: TRBJ2-2
abundance: -
v_gene: TRBV5-1
d_gene: -

CDR3aa: CASGSDRGLYGYTF
CDR3nt: TGTGCTAGTGGTTCGGACAGGGGGCTCTATGGCTACACCTTC
j_gene: TRBJ1-2
abundance: -
v_gene: TRBV12-5
d_gene: TRBD1

CDR3aa: CASSAGQGVWAHGYTF
CDR3nt: TGTGCCAGCAGTGCAGGACAGGGGGTCTGGGCCCATGGCTACACCTTC
j_gene: TRBJ1-2
abundance: few
v_gene: TRBV6-1
d_gene: TRBD1

CDR3aa: CASSQPGQLADTQYF
CDR3nt: TGTGCCAGTAGTCAGCCGGGACAGCTGGCAGATACGCAGTATTTT
j_gene: TRBJ2-3
abundance: -
v_gene: TRBV19
d_gene: TRBD1

CDR3aa: CASSPLAGGVGEQFF
CDR3nt: TGTGCCAGCAGCCCGCTAGCGGGAGGAGTTGGGGAGCAGTTCTTC
j_gene: TRBJ2-1
abundance: -
v_gene: TRBV3-1/TRBV3-2
d_gene: TRBD2

CDR3aa: CASSSTGPYNEQFF
CDR3nt: TGTGCCAGCAGCTCGACAGGGCCTTACAATGAGCAGTTCTTC
j_gene: TRBJ2-1
abundance: -
v_gene: TRBV7-2
d_gene: TRBD1

CDR3aa: CASSAQFLRGLALQETQYF
CDR3nt: TGTGCCAGCAGCGCACAATTCCTACGTGGACTAGCACTGCAAGAGACCCAGTACTTC
j_gene: TRBJ2-5
abundance: -
v_gene: TRBV9
d_gene: TRBD2

CDR3aa: CATSGVIQANNEKLFF
CDR3nt: TGTGCCACCAGCGGAGTGATACAGGCTAATAATGAAAAACTGTTTTTT
j_gene: TRBJ1-4
abundance: few
v_gene: TRBV15
d_gene: -

CDR3aa: CAISDDRGGPGANVLTF
CDR3nt: TGTGCCATCAGTGACGACAGGGGAGGGCCTGGGGCCAACGTCCTGACTTTC
j_gene: TRBJ2-6
abundance: -
v_gene: TRBV10-3
d_gene: -

CDR3aa: CASSFAGVWSGANVLTF
CDR3nt: TGTGCCAGCAGCTTTGCAGGGGTGTGGTCTGGGGCCAACGTCCTGACTTTC
j_gene: TRBJ2-6
abundance: once
v_gene: TRBV5-6
d_gene: -

CDR3aa: CASSAASTSGRWNEQFF
CDR3nt: TGTGCCAGTAGTGCAGCCTCGACTAGCGGGAGATGGAATGAGCAGTTCTTC
j_gene: TRBJ2-1
abundance: -
v_gene: TRBV19
d_gene: TRBD2

CDR3aa: CASTGQPLLAFF
CDR3nt: TGTGCCAGCACGGGACAGCCTCTTTTGGCTTTCTTT
j_gene: TRBJ1-1
abundance: -
v_gene: TRBV6-5
d_gene: TRBD1

CDR3aa: CSVRRGIGTDTQYF
CDR3nt: TGCAGCGTGAGACGGGGGATTGGCACAGATACGCAGTATTTT
j_gene: TRBJ2-3
abundance: -
v_gene: TRBV29-1
d_gene: -

CDR3aa: CASTKAMTGSYEQYF
CDR3nt: TGTGCCAGCACCAAAGCAATGACGGGAAGCTACGAGCAGTACTTC
j_gene: TRBJ2-7
abundance: -
v_gene: TRBV21-1
d_gene: -

CDR3aa: CASSQEGALYGYTF
CDR3nt: TGCGCCAGCAGCCAAGAGGGGGCCCTCTATGGCTACACCTTC
j_gene: TRBJ1-2
abundance: once
v_gene: TRBV4-1
d_gene: -

CDR3aa: CASSLGLADTQYF
CDR3nt: TGTGCCAGTAGTCTTGGACTAGCAGATACGCAGTATTTT
j_gene: TRBJ2-3
abundance: -
v_gene: TRBV19
d_gene: TRBD2

CDR3aa: CASMVGRQTGNTIYF
CDR3nt: TGTGCCAGTATGGTCGGGAGACAAACTGGAAACACCATATATTTT
j_gene: TRBJ1-3
abundance: -
v_gene: TRBV19
d_gene: -

CDR3aa: CASSVGTQQETQYF
CDR3nt: TGTGCCAGCAGCGTAGGAACCCAGCAAGAGACCCAGTACTTC
j_gene: TRBJ2-5
abundance: -
v_gene: TRBV9
d_gene: -

CDR3aa: CASSKGLGEAFF
CDR3nt: TGTGCCAGCAGTAAGGGGTTGGGGGAAGCTTTCTTT
j_gene: TRBJ1-1
abundance: -
v_gene: TRBV6-5
d_gene: -

CDR3aa: CAWGKGAGNTIYF
CDR3nt: TGTGCCTGGGGGAAAGGGGCTGGAAACACCATATATTTT
j_gene: TRBJ1-3
abundance: -
v_gene: TRBV30
d_gene: -

CDR3aa: CASSEMDSLSYGYTF
CDR3nt: TGTGCCAGCAGTGAAATGGACAGCCTTTCCTATGGCTACACCTTC
j_gene: TRBJ1-2
abundance: -
v_gene: TRBV25-1
d_gene: -